Below are 23 T cell receptor beta chains sequenced from a single sample in a study of OX40 agonist ivuxolimab in advanced cancers. Preparation of the library involved the immunoSEQ multiplex PCR assay. TCRdb carries this immuneACCESS record with in-frame sequences only. Its versions omit some clonotypes, under half of them owing to an unresolved V gene in the studies checked, with the rest unexplained. In this sample the table shows under 85,000 clones, about 85% of which occur a single time. Roughly 0.8% of the sample rests with the top ten. The starting material was CD4+ or CD8+ T cells sorted from blood, obtained in a trial of the OX40 agonist ivuxolimab. The receptors originated from an adult with an advanced solid tumor such as melanoma, head and neck, liver or kidney cancer.

As DNA, the CDR3 is TGTGCCAGCAGTTACGGGCGGGAGCAGTACTTC. Amino acid sequence: CASSYGREQYF. The chain recombines TRBV6-6 with TRBJ2-7; no clear D. The germline V and J ends were trimmed by 2 bases and 7 bases, with 6 bases remaining between them. CDR3 length equals 11 residues. Germline values: CDR1 MNHNY, CDR2 SVGAGI (reference sequence).

This clone was picked up a small number of times. CDR3 protein: CASSLAGTHQETQYF. The CDR3 DNA reads TGCGCCAGCAGCTTGGCGGGGACACACCAAGAGACCCAGTACTTC. The chain joins TRBV5-1 to TRBJ2-5; D is possibly TRBD1 (6 bases). From germline, CDR1 is SGHRS and CDR2 YFSETQ. Trimming pared 0 bases from V and 0 bases from J, leaving 9 bases between. This CDR3 spans 15 amino acids.

The chain is built from TRBV6-1 and TRBJ1-2; TRBD1 matches at 10 bases. After removal of 5 bases from V and 6 bases from J, the junction contained 3 bases not matched to a gene. Looked up from germline, CDR1 is MNHNS and CDR2 is SASEGT. This CDR3 has 13 residues. CDR3 loop: CASSFGQGDGYTF. The CDR3 DNA is TGTGCCAGCAGTTTCGGACAGGGGGATGGCTACACCTTC.

This chain uses TRBV7-2 with TRBJ1-2; D not resolved. The V end lost 3 bases, the J end lost 2 bases, and 13 bases lay between the germline ends. CDR1 and CDR2 from the germline V gene are SGHTA and FQGNSA. This CDR3 has 15 amino acids. CDR3 loop: CASSLDGAKNYGYTF. In DNA, the CDR3 is TGTGCCAGCAGCTTGGATGGAGCCAAAAACTATGGCTACACCTTC.

This clone was found a few times. The CDR3 here is CASSLDPPPSTDTQYF. CDR3 sequence (DNA): TGCGCCAGCAGCTTGGACCCACCGCCTAGCACAGATACGCAGTATTTT. This chain joins TRBV5-1 and TRBJ2-3; no clear D gene. The CDR3 length is 16 residues. The germline V gene has CDR1 SGHRS and CDR2 YFSETQ. Trimming stripped 0 bases from V and 0 bases from J, with 11 bases between.

The genes are TRBV7-2 and TRBJ1-6; perhaps TRBD1 as D (6 bases). The ends were cut back, 7 bases at V and 10 bases at J, with 14 bases in the middle. Germline V gives CDR1 SGHTA, CDR2 FQGNSA. The CDR3 totals 13 residues. The CDR3 DNA reads as TGTGCCAGCACTGGGACATTAAAATCACCCCTCCACTTT. Its translation: CASTGTLKSPLHF.

The chain links TRBV5-4 to TRBJ2-5, with D perhaps matching TRBD2 (6 bases). CDR3 length: 15 residues. Germline V gene sequence: CDR1 SGHNT, CDR2 YYREEE (reference sequence). V was clipped by 2 bases and J by 2 bases, with 13 bases between them. The CDR3 spells CASSLYLAGQETQYF. The CDR3 nucleotides are TGTGCCAGCAGCTTATATCTGGCGGGGCAAGAGACCCAGTACTTC.

The rearrangement joins TRBV29-1 to TRBJ2-6, with 7 bases fitting TRBD1. The V gene end was trimmed by 7 bases and the J gene end by 0 bases; junction bases not matched to a gene: 6. The CDR3 length is 15 residues. Germline V gives CDR1 SQVTM, CDR2 ANQGSEA. The CDR3 DNA reads TGCAGCGCACAGGACAGGAGCTCTGGGGCCAACGTCCTGACTTTC. The encoded protein is CSAQDRSSGANVLTF.

The genes are TRBV7-9 and TRBJ2-6; 9 nucleotides line up with TRBD1. The length of the CDR3 is 17 residues. Germline V lookup: CDR1 SEHNR, CDR2 FQNEAQ (reference sequence). Trimming removed 8 bases from V and 3 bases from J; junction bases left unmatched: 11. CDR3 residues: CASGTGTGFFGANVLTF. DNA of the CDR3: TGTGCCAGCGGAACCGGGACAGGGTTTTTTGGGGCCAACGTCCTGACTTTC.

The chain recombines TRBV5-1 with TRBJ2-5; TRBD1 or TRBD2 may be the D gene (5 bases each). The germline V and J ends were trimmed by 4 bases and 5 bases, with 18 bases remaining between them. The CDR3 is made up of 15 amino acids. CDR1 and CDR2 (germline): SGHRS, YFSETQ. In DNA form, the CDR3 reads TGCGCCAGCAGCCCATTGGGGGTAGCTGGGGAGACCCAGTACTTC. Residues: CASSPLGVAGETQYF.

The chain combines TRBV29-1 with TRBJ1-2; 7 nucleotides align to TRBD1. From germline, CDR1 is SQVTM and CDR2 ANQGSEA. This CDR3 comprises 12 residues. With V trimmed by 5 bases and J by 3 bases, 3 bases remained unmatched. In nucleotides, the CDR3 is TGCAGCGTTTACGGGACAGACTATGGCTACACCTTC. Protein sequence: CSVYGTDYGYTF.

This chain links TRBV7-9 with TRBJ1-3; D remains ambiguous. The CDR3 is 16 residues long. Germline V gene data show CDR1 as SEHNR and CDR2 as FQNEAQ (reference sequence). V lost 5 bases and J 0 bases, leaving 14 bases between the germline ends. The CDR3 bases are TGTGCCAGCAGCGGAGTAGGGAGTATCTCTGGAAACACCATATATTTT. This encodes CASSGVGSISGNTIYF.

The chain employs TRBV29-1 and TRBJ2-1, with 8 bases fitting TRBD2. With V trimmed by 4 bases and J by 12 bases, 14 bases remained unmatched. Germline lookup yields CDR1 SQVTM and CDR2 ANQGSEA. This CDR3 has 14 amino acids. Here the CDR3 reads CSVGGGGRSPVQFF. The CDR3 nucleotides read TGCAGCGTTGGGGGGGGCGGGAGGTCGCCGGTGCAGTTCTTC.

The chain is built from TRBV15 and TRBJ2-1; 9 bases align to TRBD1. Looked up from germline, CDR1 is LNHNV and CDR2 is YYDKDF (reference sequence). The junction had 7 bases not matched to a gene; V was cut back by 5 bases and J by 5 bases. The CDR3 runs 15 residues. CDR3 amino acids: CATSSQGAGDNEQFF. In nucleotides, the CDR3 is TGTGCCACCAGCTCACAGGGGGCAGGGGACAATGAGCAGTTCTTC.

The J gene is TRBJ1-2, the V gene TRBV5-6; D possibly corresponds to TRBD1 (6 bases). Germline CDR1 is SGHDT and CDR2 is YYEEEE. This CDR3 has 13 residues. Trimming took off 4 bases at V and 2 bases at J, with 9 bases between the two ends. CDR3 sequence reads: CASSRGQNYGYTF. CDR3 nucleotides: TGTGCCAGCAGCCGGGGACAAAACTATGGCTACACCTTC. The whole variable domain, filled in from reference TRBV5-6 and TRBJ1-2, reads DAGVTQSPTHLIKTRGQQVTLRCSPKSGHDTVSWYQQALGQGPQFIFQYYEEEERQRGNFPDRFSGHQFPNYSSELNVNALLLGDSALYLCASSRGQNYGYTFGSGTRLTVV.

V is TRBV6-6 and J is TRBJ1-1; 9 positions match TRBD1. With 2 bases clipped from V and 4 bases from J, the junction kept 2 bases outside the gene matches. This CDR3 is 14 amino acids long. Germline CDR1 reads MNHNY; CDR2 reads SVGAGI (reference sequence). CDR3 sequence (DNA): TGTGCCAGCAGTTACAACAGGGGGCCCACTGAAGCTTTCTTT. Translation: CASSYNRGPTEAFF.

The V call is TRBV29-1, the J call TRBJ1-4, with D possibly matching TRBD1 (5 bases). The germline gives CDR1 SQVTM, CDR2 ANQGSEA. V gave up 7 bases and J gave up 6 bases, with 15 bases separating them. CDR3 length: 13 amino acids. The CDR3 here is CSASRDGDEKLFF. CDR3 bases: TGCAGCGCCAGCAGGGACGGGGATGAAAAACTGTTTTTT.

The rearrangement links TRBV7-6 to TRBJ1-1, with D perhaps TRBD1 (6 bases). Germline V gives CDR1 SGHVS, CDR2 FNYEAQ. The CDR3 runs to 13 residues. The germline V and J ends were trimmed by 1 base and 8 bases, with 11 bases remaining between them. CDR3 nucleotide sequence: TGTGCCAGCAGCTTAGGGGGGCTAGGGGAAGCTTTCTTT. This translates into CASSLGGLGEAFF. The entire variable domain, with the rest obtained from reference TRBV7-6 and TRBJ1-1, is as follows: GAGVSQSPRYKVTKRGQDVALRCDPISGHVSLYWYRQALGQGPEFLTYFNYEAQQDKSGLPNDRFSAERPEGSISTLTIQRTEQRDSAMYRCASSLGGLGEAFFGQGTRLTVV.

The V gene is TRBV7-6, the J gene TRBJ2-7; D is tentatively TRBD1 or TRBD2 (5 bases each). V was pared by 5 bases and J by 2 bases, with 16 bases between. Germline CDR1 and CDR2: SGHVS and FNYEAQ. This CDR3 has 15 residues. CDR3 coding DNA: TGTGCCAGCAGCATGACCTGGGACCCAGCCTACGAGCAGTACTTC. Translated, it gives CASSMTWDPAYEQYF. Variable domain in full (rest from reference TRBV7-6 and TRBJ2-7): GAGVSQSPRYKVTKRGQDVALRCDPISGHVSLYWYRQALGQGPEFLTYFNYEAQQDKSGLPNDRFSAERPEGSISTLTIQRTEQRDSAMYRCASSMTWDPAYEQYFGPGTRLTVT.

The chain has TRBV14 and TRBJ1-1; TRBD1 is a possible D gene (5 bases). V was cut by 4 bases and J by 5 bases, with 8 bases left in between. CDR1 is SGHDN and CDR2 is FVKESK in the germline V gene. This CDR3 has 12 amino acids. Written as DNA, the CDR3 is TGTGCCAGCAGCCCAGGGAGGACTGAAGCTTTCTTT. It encodes CASSPGRTEAFF.

CDR3 protein: CASSQRLAGSYEQYF. Written as DNA, the CDR3 is TGTGCCAGCAGCCAACGACTAGCGGGGTCCTACGAGCAGTACTTC. This chain uses TRBV4-2 with TRBJ2-7; 11 nucleotides match TRBD2. The V and J ends lost 2 bases and 1 base, in that order; junction bases with no gene match: 1. Germline V gene sequence: CDR1 LGHNA, CDR2 YNFKEQ. The CDR3 is 15 residues long.

This chain joins TRBV11-3 and TRBJ2-7, with D unresolved. The CDR3 covers 15 residues. Germline V lookup: CDR1 SGHNT, CDR2 YENEEA. V lost 4 bases and J 0 bases, leaving 13 bases between the germline ends. The CDR3 nucleotides are TGTGCCAGCAGCTCCTGGACGGATTACTCCTACGAGCAGTACTTC. It yields the protein CASSSWTDYSYEQYF.

This sequence joins TRBV6-5 and TRBJ2-5, with 7 bases identical to TRBD2. The V gene end was trimmed by 6 bases and the J gene end by 2 bases; junction bases not matched to a gene: 9. The germline V gene encodes CDR1 MNHEY and CDR2 SVGAGI. The CDR3 covers 15 residues. The CDR3 loop reads CASSRLGEGQETQYF. CDR3 bases: TGTGCCAGCAGCCGTTTGGGGGAGGGGCAAGAGACCCAGTACTTC.